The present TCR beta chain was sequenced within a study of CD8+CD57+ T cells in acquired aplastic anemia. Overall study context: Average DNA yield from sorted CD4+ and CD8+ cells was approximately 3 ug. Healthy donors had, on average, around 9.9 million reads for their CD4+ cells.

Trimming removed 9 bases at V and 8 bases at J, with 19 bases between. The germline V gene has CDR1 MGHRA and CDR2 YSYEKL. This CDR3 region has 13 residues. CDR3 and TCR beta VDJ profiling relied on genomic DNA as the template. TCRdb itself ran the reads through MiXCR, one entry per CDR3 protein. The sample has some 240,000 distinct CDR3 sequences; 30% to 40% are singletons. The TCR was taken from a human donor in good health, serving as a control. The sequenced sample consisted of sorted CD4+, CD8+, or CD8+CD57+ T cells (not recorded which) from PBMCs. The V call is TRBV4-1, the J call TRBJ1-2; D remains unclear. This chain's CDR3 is CASNGPSRGGYTF. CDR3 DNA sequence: TGCGCCAGTAACGGGCCCTCGCGGGGAGGCTACACCTTC.